One and the same sample provided the 19 T cell receptor beta chains below, sequenced in a study of shared clonotypes between healthy human individuals. Profiling relied on immunoSEQ multiplex PCR, and the TCRdb table lists in-frame clones only, not all of them. The sample carries 400,000 or so clones, approximately 96% recorded once. Specimen: memory CD8+ T cells sorted from blood. Subset indicated: CD45RO+ cells pooled with CCR7-negative TemRA cells. Receptors were obtained from a man aged 25 to 40 in good health.

The V and J genes are TRBV20-1 and TRBJ1-2; D is unresolved. The CDR3 runs to 10 residues. Germline V lookup: CDR1 DFQATT, CDR2 SNEGSKA (reference sequence). The V and J ends lost 3 bases and 7 bases respectively, with 6 bases between them. This CDR3 reads CSASSPGYTF. For the CDR3, the DNA is TGCAGTGCTAGTAGTCCTGGCTACACCTTC.

The chain joins TRBV5-1 to TRBJ2-6, with a tentative D call TRBD2 (5 bases). Per the germline V gene, CDR1 is SGHRS and CDR2 is YFSETQ. The CDR3 loop spans 14 amino acids. V lost 7 bases, J lost 0 bases, and 8 bases lay in between. The CDR3 sequence is CASGEYSGANVLTF. The CDR3 nucleotides are TGCGCCAGCGGGGAGTACTCTGGGGCCAACGTCCTGACTTTC.

The rearrangement links TRBV5-4 to TRBJ2-7; D is uncertain. From germline, CDR1 is SGHNT and CDR2 YYREEE (reference sequence). The CDR3 sequence is 15 residues long. V lost 3 bases and J lost 5, with 18 bases in between. CDR3 residues: CASSSGPLGINEQYF. CDR3 nucleotide sequence: TGTGCCAGCAGCTCTGGGCCTTTAGGGATTAACGAGCAGTACTTC.

The gene calls are TRBV5-1 and TRBJ2-5; 7 nucleotides match TRBD2. The CDR3 is 13 residues long. V gave up 3 bases and J gave up 2 bases; unmatched junction bases: 1. Per the germline V gene, CDR1 is SGHRS and CDR2 is YFSETQ. CDR3 sequence: CASSSGGQETQYF. The CDR3 region has the DNA TGCGCCAGCAGCTCCGGGGGGCAAGAGACCCAGTACTTC.

The V and J genes are TRBV28 and TRBJ1-5; possibly TRBD1 for D (5 bases). Trimming removed 4 bases at V and 5 bases at J, with 6 bases between. The germline CDR1 and CDR2 sequences are MDHEN and SYDVKM. The CDR3 length is 12 residues. The CDR3 coding sequence is TGTGCCAGCAGTTGGGGGGATCAGCCCCAGCATTTT. Its translation is CASSWGDQPQHF.

V usage is TRBV7-9 and J usage is TRBJ1-2; D gene uncertain. The CDR3 consists of 13 residues. The V end lost 3 bases, the J end lost 4 bases, and 9 bases lay between the germline ends. Germline CDR1 reads SEHNR; CDR2 reads FQNEAQ (reference sequence). The CDR3 spells CASSFETTYGYTF. The CDR3 nucleotides read TGTGCCAGCAGCTTTGAGACCACCTATGGCTACACCTTC.

V gene TRBV11-3 combines with J gene TRBJ2-3, with D possibly TRBD2 on 6 matching bases. CDR3 length: 17 residues. Trimming left V 1 base short and J 1 base short, with 15 bases between. Germline CDR1 reads SGHNT; CDR2 reads YENEEA. CDR3 coding DNA: TGTGCCAGCAGCTTAGGGACTGTGACTAGAGGCACAGATACGCAGTATTTT. This gives the protein CASSLGTVTRGTDTQYF.

The V gene is TRBV7-2, the J gene TRBJ2-5, with unresolved D. The last part of the DNA fits TRBJ2-7 better; the J call may be wrong. The CDR3 consists of 16 residues. Germline V gene data show CDR1 as SGHTA and CDR2 as FQGNSA. In nucleotides, the CDR3 is TGTGCCAGCAGCTTAGCCCTATACGGCGCGTCCTACGAGCAGTACTTC. Residues: CASSLALYGASYEQYF.

V and J are TRBV2 and TRBJ1-5, with TRBD1 matching over 7 bases. The length of the CDR3 is 15 residues. Trimming cost V 6 bases and J 6 bases; bases outside gene matches: 11. CDR1 is SNHLY and CDR2 is FYNNEI in the germline V gene. In DNA form, the CDR3 reads TGTGCCAGCAGAGACCCCGGCAGGGGGATTCAGCCCCAGCATTTT. Residues: CASRDPGRGIQPQHF.

J is TRBJ2-3 and V is TRBV20-1; D not resolved. V lost 7 bases to trimming and J lost 0 bases, with 5 bases between them. The germline CDR1 and CDR2 sequences are DFQATT and SNEGSKA (reference sequence). The CDR3 covers 11 residues. In DNA form, the CDR3 reads TGCAGTGTAATGAGCACAGATACGCAGTATTTT. The encoded protein is CSVMSTDTQYF.

The chain recombines TRBV11-3 with TRBJ2-2, with D maybe TRBD1 (6 bases). Germline V gene sequence: CDR1 SGHNT, CDR2 YENEEA. V was pared by 6 bases and J by 1 base, with 9 bases between. The CDR3 runs to 14 residues. The CDR3 sequence is CASREGQNTGELFF. The CDR3 DNA reads as TGTGCCAGCAGAGAGGGACAGAACACCGGGGAGCTGTTTTTT.

This clone was seen a single time. The chain carries TRBV19 and TRBJ1-5; D might be TRBD1 (6 bases). In germline, CDR1 is LNHDA, CDR2 SQIVND (reference sequence). The CDR3 contains 15 residues. Trimming left V 5 bases short and J 3 bases short, with 14 bases between. CDR3 protein: CASSLITGPNQPQHF. The CDR3 bases are TGTGCCAGTAGTTTAATTACAGGGCCCAATCAGCCCCAGCATTTT. The entire variable domain, with the rest obtained from reference TRBV19 and TRBJ1-5, is as follows: DGGITQSPKYLFRKEGQNVTLSCEQNLNHDAMYWYRQDPGQGLRLIYYSQIVNDFQKGDIAEGYSVSREKKESFPLTVTSAQKNPTAFYLCASSLITGPNQPQHFGDGTRLSIL.

The genes are TRBV4-1 and TRBJ2-7, with 14 bases that match TRBD2. J gave up 3 bases and V 3 bases, and 16 bases lay outside the gene matches. Germline-derived CDR1 and CDR2 are MGHRA and YSYEKL. CDR3 size: 20 residues. Here the CDR3 reads CASSHRSRGLAGEGYYEQYF. CDR3 nucleotides: TGCGCCAGCAGCCACCGAAGTCGGGGACTAGCGGGAGAGGGCTACTACGAGCAGTACTTC.

The rearrangement uses TRBV6-5 and TRBJ1-4; D remains unclear. The CDR3 spans 11 residues. CDR1 and CDR2 (germline): MNHEY, SVGAGI. V was cut by 6 bases and J by 5 bases, with 4 bases left in between. The CDR3 is CASRGNEKLFF. CDR3 DNA sequence: TGTGCCAGCAGGGGGAATGAAAAACTGTTTTTT.

On this clone itself: At the DNA level, this CDR3 is encoded by other sequences in the same sample as well. The chain joins TRBV5-1 to TRBJ1-2; D uncertain. The ends were cut back, 1 base at V and 2 bases at J, with 3 bases in the middle. The germline CDR1 and CDR2 sequences are SGHRS and YFSETQ. The CDR3 is made up of 12 amino acids. The CDR3 bases are TGCGCCAGCAGCTTGACAAACTATGGCTACACCTTC. Amino acids: CASSLTNYGYTF.

J is TRBJ2-3 and V is TRBV9; TRBD2 matches at 7 bases. Germline V gene sequence: CDR1 SGDLS, CDR2 YYNGEE. The junction had 6 bases not matched to a gene; V was cut back by 6 bases and J by 2 bases. The CDR3 loop spans 14 amino acids. The CDR3 DNA sequence: TGTGCCAGCACTTTGGGGACTATCACAGATACGCAGTATTTT. Protein: CASTLGTITDTQYF.

The count of this clone is one. The chain has TRBV7-9 and TRBJ2-3; D remains ambiguous. CDR1 and CDR2 (germline): SEHNR, FQNEAQ (reference sequence). The CDR3 has 16 residues. V lost 2 bases, J lost 8 bases, and 20 bases lay in between. Here the CDR3 DNA reads TGTGCCAGCAGCTTAAGATGGGTTGAAGGTGAAGTTACGCAGTATTTT. Its protein is CASSLRWVEGEVTQYF.

V usage is TRBV4-2 and J usage is TRBJ2-3, with a weak D call TRBD2 (6 bases). This CDR3 is 17 amino acids long. Germline assignment: CDR1 LGHNA and CDR2 YNFKEQ. V lost 0 bases, J lost 2 bases, and 15 bases lay in between. CDR3 bases: TGTGCCAGCAGCCAAGATCCGGGACTCCTTCTCACAGATACGCAGTATTTT. It encodes CASSQDPGLLLTDTQYF.

The gene calls are TRBV6-5 and TRBJ2-7, with D perhaps matching TRBD2 (6 bases). The V gene lost 6 bases and the J gene lost 0 bases, with 15 bases spanning the gap. The CDR3 is made up of 15 amino acids. The germline CDR1 and CDR2 sequences are MNHEY and SVGAGI. This CDR3 is CASRPRLVSSYEQYF. CDR3 coding DNA: TGTGCCAGCAGACCCAGACTAGTTTCCTCCTACGAGCAGTACTTC.